This T cell receptor (beta chain) comes out of a study of vaccination effects on CD4 cells after COVID-19. Study summary: Relative to the second dose, post-vaccine samples were obtained a median of 72 days later. Study-wide results and limits: Clones arising from infection and from vaccination showed marked clonal contraction late after vaccination.

By share, this clone ranks as medium-sized (0.01 to 0.1%). What it binds is unknown. Germline lookup yields CDR1 KGHDR and CDR2 SFDVKD. The CDR3 length is 15 residues. V was clipped by 2 bases and J by 4 bases; unmatched bases: 7. Prior to sequencing, the ViraFEST assay stimulated PBMC with viral peptide pools, which expanded the antigen-specific CD4+ T cells. CD4+ T cell isolation took place after more than eight days of culture. Vaccination of participants consisted of two doses of either the BNT162b2 or mRNA-1273 vaccine. Having tested negative for nucleocapsid antibodies, the vaccine recipients showed no prior SARS-CoV-2 infection. Every well housed about 1.8 million PBMC, which grew in culture alongside around 10 IU/ml IL-2 and about 10 ug/ml peptides. TCRdb's table, derived via immunoSEQ multiplex PCR, lists solely in-frame clones and lacks some. The profile shows about 25,000 clones, more than 65% of them singletons.

The sequencing used CD4+ T cells from PBMCs cultured with SARS-CoV-2 spike peptides, collected after COVID-19 vaccination. The TCR originated in a human donor who received a COVID-19 vaccine. This chain uses TRBV24-1 with TRBJ2-7; TRBD1 aligns across 7 bases. CDR3 nucleotide sequence: TGTGCCACCAGTGATTCCGGGACAGCCGAGTACGAGCAGTACTTC. Translation gives CATSDSGTAEYEQYF.